The 32 T cell receptor beta chains below come from one sample, sequenced in a study of blood T cell repertoires in COVID-19. TCRdb keeps only in-frame clones here, not all; method: immunoSEQ multiplex PCR. The sample gives under 250,000 clones, around 80% of which show up once; less than 6.5% is in the top ten. The sample was peripheral blood. These receptors were taken from a human donor in a cohort sampled during active COVID-19.

Of note for this clone: Additional DNA sequences in this sample encode the identical CDR3. The chain employs TRBV19 and TRBJ1-4, with D perhaps TRBD1 (6 bases). Trimming removed 2 bases from V and 8 bases from J, with 6 bases in between. Germline V CDR1 and CDR2: LNHDA, SQIVND (reference sequence). This CDR3 spans 12 amino acids. The CDR3 DNA reads as TGTGCCAGTAGTATAAGGGGGGAAAAACTGTTTTTT. This translates into CASSIRGEKLFF.

This chain links TRBV6-2 or TRBV6-3 with TRBJ2-3; a weak D match, TRBD1 (6 bases). V was shortened by 6 bases and J by 2 bases, with 12 bases between the two germline ends. The CDR3 sequence is 14 residues long. Per germline, CDR1 MNHEY and CDR2 SVGEGT. The DNA for the CDR3 is TGTGCCAGCAGCCGTCGACAGGACACAGATACGCAGTATTTT. This codes for CASSRRQDTDTQYF.

The chain recombines TRBV12-3 or TRBV12-4 with TRBJ2-7, with D uncertain. V lost 1 base and J lost 2, with 6 bases in between. The CDR3 is made up of 13 amino acids. CDR3 nucleotides: TGTGCCAGCAGTTTAGGGGCCACCTACGAGCAGTACTTC. This translates into CASSLGATYEQYF.

The genes are TRBV5-1 and TRBJ2-3; weak D call: TRBD2 (6 bases). Trimming cost V 4 bases and J 2 bases, with 17 bases left between them. This CDR3 has 16 amino acids. Germline CDR1 and CDR2: SGHRS and YFSETQ. The CDR3 DNA reads as TGCGCCAGCAGCCCGGTGGGGGGAGGAAACACAGATACGCAGTATTTT. It yields the protein CASSPVGGGNTDTQYF.

This chain uses TRBV5-1 with TRBJ2-7; TRBD1 aligns across 9 bases. The CDR3 spans 15 residues. Germline assignment: CDR1 SGHRS and CDR2 YFSETQ. The V gene end was trimmed by 6 bases and the J gene end by 3 bases; junction bases not matched to a gene: 10. The CDR3 region has the DNA TGCGCCAGCACGACAGGGGGACAGGGCTTCTACGAGCAGTACTTC. Its translation: CASTTGGQGFYEQYF.

The V call is TRBV28, the J call TRBJ2-1; no reliable D call. The CDR3 is made up of 12 amino acids. Germline CDR1 MDHEN, CDR2 SYDVKM. V lost 5 bases, J lost 6 bases, and 8 bases lay in between. CDR3 region: CASSPWANEQFF. In nucleotides, the CDR3 is TGTGCCAGCAGTCCGTGGGCCAATGAGCAGTTCTTC. The whole variable domain, remainder taken from reference TRBV28 and TRBJ2-1, is DVKVTQSSRYLVKRTGEKVFLECVQDMDHENMFWYRQDPGLGLRLIYFSYDVKMKEKGDIPEGYSVSREKKERFSLILESASTNQTSMYLCASSPWANEQFFGPGTRLTVL.

The gene calls are TRBV5-5 and TRBJ1-6; possibly TRBD1 for D (6 bases). Germline loops: CDR1 SGHKS, CDR2 YYEKEE (reference sequence). The CDR3 is 18 amino acids. Trimming shortened V by 3 bases and J by 0 bases, and 16 bases separated the two germline ends. Here the CDR3 reads CASSYHREGSSYNSPLHF. Written as DNA, the CDR3 is TGTGCCAGCAGCTACCACAGGGAAGGAAGCTCCTATAATTCACCCCTCCACTTT.

This CDR3 reads CASSKEPLPRRHSPLGTGELFF. The CDR3 bases are TGTGCCAGCAGCAAAGAACCCCTACCTCGGCGACATAGTCCCCTCGGCACCGGGGAGCTGTTTTTT. V usage is TRBV21-1 and J usage is TRBJ2-2; the table names TRBD1, a call not compared with the DNA. TRBV21-1 is marked as a pseudogene. This CDR3 comprises 22 residues.

The genes are TRBV5-1 and TRBJ2-2, with D uncertain. The V end was cut by 4 bases, the J end by 4 bases, with 11 bases between. This CDR3 region has 14 residues. Per the germline V gene, CDR1 is SGHRS and CDR2 is YFSETQ. In DNA, the CDR3 is TGCGCCAGCAGCCACGACATTTTCACCGGGGAGCTGTTTTTT. This gives the protein CASSHDIFTGELFF.

The chain combines TRBV18 with TRBJ2-7, with 8 bases aligning to TRBD1. Germline V gene data show CDR1 as KGHSH and CDR2 as LQKENI. V dropped 6 bases and J dropped 6; count of bases not matched to a gene: 7. CDR3 size: 13 residues. CDR3 DNA sequence: TGTGCCAGCTCCCGGGACAGGCCGAGCGAGCAGTACTTC. Protein sequence: CASSRDRPSEQYF.

For the CDR3, the DNA is TGTGCCAGCTCACCTAATATAGAATCCGGGACAGATTATGGCTATGGCTACACCTTC. This codes for CASSPNIESGTDYGYGYTF. The chain links TRBV18 to TRBJ1-2; 7 bases fit TRBD1. The V segment lost 3 bases and the J segment 4 bases; nucleotides outside the gene matches: 20. Germline CDR1 reads KGHSH; CDR2 reads LQKENI. The CDR3 sequence is 19 residues long.

DNA of the CDR3: TGTGCCAGCAGCCAAGATACGACATTCGCTGAAGCTTTCTTT. It is translated as CASSQDTTFAEAFF. The V and J genes are TRBV3-1 (or the pseudogene TRBV3-2) and TRBJ1-1; D is uncertain. V lost 0 bases to trimming and J lost 6 bases, with 11 bases between them. Germline V lookup: CDR1 LGHDT, CDR2 YNNKEL (reference sequence). CDR3 length equals 14 residues.

This chain connects TRBV6-5 to TRBJ2-7, with 7 bases identical to TRBD1. The trim removed 8 bases at V and 5 bases at J, leaving 12 bases unmatched. CDR3 length: 14 amino acids. CDR1 is MNHEY and CDR2 is SVGAGI in the germline V gene. Here the CDR3 DNA reads TGTGCCAGCGGAGGACAGGCCAACGGAGACGAGCAGTACTTC. This codes for CASGGQANGDEQYF.

V is TRBV29-1 and J is TRBJ2-4; 11 bases line up with TRBD1. Germline V gene sequence: CDR1 SQVTM, CDR2 ANQGSEA. The CDR3 loop spans 14 amino acids. V lost 4 bases to trimming and J lost 6 bases; unmatched junction nucleotides: 5. The CDR3 DNA reads as TGCAGCGTTGGACCCGGGACAGGGGGAAACATTCAGTACTTC. Residues: CSVGPGTGGNIQYF.

This sequence joins TRBV7-3 and TRBJ2-3, with D possibly matching TRBD2 (5 bases). The germline CDR1 and CDR2 sequences are SGHTA and FQGTGA. This CDR3 comprises 15 residues. V lost 0 bases, J lost 0 bases, and 7 bases lay in between. CDR3 protein: CASSLTRLSTDTQYF. The CDR3 DNA is TGTGCCAGCAGCTTAACGCGACTAAGCACAGATACGCAGTATTTT.

The chain joins TRBV11-2 to TRBJ1-3; D gene uncertain. Per germline, CDR1 SGHAT and CDR2 FQNNGV. Trimming took off 0 bases at V and 2 bases at J, with 11 bases between the two ends. The CDR3 sequence is 16 residues long. The CDR3, as DNA: TGTGCCAGCAGCTTAGATCTCGCCAGGCCTGGAAACACCATATATTTT. Amino acid sequence: CASSLDLARPGNTIYF.

V and J are TRBV2 and TRBJ2-1; D is possibly TRBD2 (6 bases). This CDR3 comprises 15 residues. In germline, CDR1 is SNHLY, CDR2 FYNNEI. The V end was cut by 8 bases, the J end by 4 bases, with 18 bases between. CDR3 nucleotide sequence: TGTGCCAGCCGGAATGGAGGGTTGGGGTACAATGAGCAGTTCTTC. It specifies CASRNGGLGYNEQFF.

The rearrangement joins TRBV5-1 to TRBJ2-7; TRBD1 aligns across 9 bases. Germline V gene sequence: CDR1 SGHRS, CDR2 YFSETQ. Trimming removed 2 bases from V and 4 bases from J; junction bases left unmatched: 4. There are 14 residues in the CDR3. The CDR3 is CASSLTGGGYEQYF. The CDR3 DNA reads as TGCGCCAGCAGCTTAACAGGGGGCGGTTACGAGCAGTACTTC.

This chain uses TRBV10-3 with TRBJ1-1; D is unresolved. The germline V and J ends were trimmed by 3 bases and 7 bases, with 9 bases remaining between them. Germline CDR1 ENHRY, CDR2 SYGVKD. CDR3 length: 12 amino acids. DNA of the CDR3: TGTGCCATCAGTGATTCTACCGATGAAGCTTTCTTT. It yields the protein CAISDSTDEAFF.

This chain joins TRBV7-9 and TRBJ1-1; D remains ambiguous. There are 15 residues in the CDR3. Germline V lookup: CDR1 SEHNR, CDR2 FQNEAQ (reference sequence). Trimming removed 5 bases at V and 0 bases at J, with 13 bases between. The CDR3 is CASSPLGGVNTEAFF. The CDR3, as DNA: TGTGCCAGCAGCCCCCTGGGCGGGGTGAACACTGAAGCTTTCTTT.

V usage is TRBV10-2 and J usage is TRBJ2-1; TRBD2 aligns across 14 bases. The ends lost 8 bases at V and 0 bases at J; junction bases unmatched: 9. The CDR3 has 18 amino acids. CDR1 WSHSY and CDR2 SAAADI come from the germline V gene. The CDR3 protein is CASSRWTSGGSSYNEQFF. For the CDR3, the DNA is TGCGCCAGCTCCCGGTGGACTAGCGGGGGGAGCTCCTACAATGAGCAGTTCTTC.

This rearrangement joins TRBV29-1 to TRBJ2-3, with a tentative D call TRBD2 (5 bases). CDR1 is SQVTM, CDR2 ANQGSEA, per germline. Trimming took off 4 bases at V and 15 bases at J, with 14 bases between the two ends. The CDR3 runs 10 residues. CDR3 sequence reads: CSVGTSTPYF. The CDR3 nucleotides are TGCAGCGTTGGGACTTCTACCCCCTATTTT.

Comments on this clone: In the same sample, other DNA sequences code for this CDR3. The chain recombines TRBV2 with TRBJ1-1; the match to TRBD1 covers 10 bases. There are 15 residues in the CDR3. With 6 bases clipped from V and 0 bases from J, the junction kept 4 bases outside the gene matches. Germline CDR1 is SNHLY and CDR2 is FYNNEI. This CDR3 is CASSRDRGMNTEAFF. CDR3 bases: TGTGCCAGCAGCCGGGACAGGGGAATGAACACTGAAGCTTTCTTT.

The chain has TRBV29-1 and TRBJ2-7, with D perhaps matching TRBD1 (5 bases). There are 15 residues in the CDR3. Trimming removed 4 bases from V and 1 base from J, with 17 bases in between. Germline V gene sequence: CDR1 SQVTM, CDR2 ANQGSEA. The CDR3 region is CSVGSDRSASYEQYF. The CDR3 nucleotides read TGCAGCGTTGGGAGTGACAGATCCGCTTCCTACGAGCAGTACTTC.

The J gene is TRBJ1-5, the V gene TRBV20-1; TRBD1 is a possible D gene (6 bases). Trimming shortened V by 3 bases and J by 7 bases, and 10 bases separated the two germline ends. This CDR3 comprises 12 residues. Germline CDR1 DFQATT, CDR2 SNEGSKA (reference sequence). The chain's CDR3 is CSASMGAQPQHF. The CDR3 bases are TGCAGTGCTAGTATGGGGGCCCAGCCCCAGCATTTT.

V is TRBV5-1 and J is TRBJ1-6; 7 bases align to TRBD1. The trim removed 2 bases at V and 10 bases at J, leaving 3 bases unmatched. Germline V CDR1 and CDR2: SGHRS, YFSETQ. This CDR3 comprises 13 residues. CDR3 in amino acids: CASSLGGGSPLHF. The CDR3 DNA reads TGCGCCAGCAGCTTAGGGGGCGGGTCACCCCTCCACTTT.

V usage is TRBV2 and J usage is TRBJ1-2; 8 nucleotides align to TRBD1. The V gene end was trimmed by 5 bases and the J gene end by 0 bases; junction bases not matched to a gene: 8. Germline values: CDR1 SNHLY, CDR2 FYNNEI. The CDR3 runs 16 residues. The CDR3 here is CASSRPGQAANYGYTF. CDR3 DNA sequence: TGTGCCAGCAGTCGCCCGGGACAGGCTGCTAACTATGGCTACACCTTC.

The chain couples TRBV18 to TRBJ1-1, with 8 bases fitting TRBD1. CDR3 length: 17 amino acids. Germline V gene lookup returns CDR1 KGHSH and CDR2 LQKENI. The trim removed 0 bases at V and 6 bases at J, leaving 12 bases unmatched. The CDR3 DNA reads as TGTGCCAGCTCACCACCTAATTATCGGACAGGGCAAGCTGAAGCTTTCTTT. Its translation is CASSPPNYRTGQAEAFF. The full variable domain, completed using reference TRBV18 and TRBJ1-1, is NAGVMQNPRHLVRRRGQEARLRCSPMKGHSHVYWYRQLPEEGLKFMVYLQKENIIDESGMPKERFSAEFPKEGPSILRIQQVVRGDSAAYFCASSPPNYRTGQAEAFFGQGTRLTVV.

This clone was recorded only once. DNA for the CDR3: TGTGCCAGCAGCCCCCAGGGGCTCGCTGGCTACACCTTC. It encodes CASSPQGLAGYTF. The chain combines TRBV11-2 with TRBJ1-2, with D maybe TRBD1 (6 bases). The germline V gene encodes CDR1 SGHAT and CDR2 FQNNGV. V lost 5 bases and J lost 7, with 14 bases in between. CDR3 size: 13 residues.

This clone appeared a few times. The gene calls are TRBV3-1 (or the pseudogene TRBV3-2) and TRBJ2-1, with 9 bases aligning to TRBD1. With V trimmed by 4 bases and J by 4 bases, 2 bases remained unmatched. The CDR3 length is 14 residues. Germline lookup yields CDR1 LGHDT and CDR2 YNNKEL (reference sequence). The CDR3 is CASSPGQGYNEQFF. CDR3 coding DNA: TGTGCCAGCAGCCCGGGACAGGGATACAATGAGCAGTTCTTC.

In DNA form, the CDR3 reads TGTGCCAGCAGCCAGGGCAGCGAAGCTTTCTTT. Its protein product is CASSQGSEAFF. J is TRBJ1-1 and V is TRBV3-1 (or the pseudogene TRBV3-2); D call uncertain. The ends were cut back, 3 bases at V and 8 bases at J, with 7 bases in the middle. The CDR3 totals 11 residues. Germline-derived CDR1 and CDR2 are LGHDT and YNNKEL (reference sequence).

The chain employs TRBV5-1 and TRBJ1-2; 7 nucleotides align to TRBD1. J gave up 6 bases and V 4 bases, and 3 bases lay outside the gene matches. CDR3 length: 12 amino acids. Germline assignment: CDR1 SGHRS and CDR2 YFSETQ. CDR3 sequence: CASSVQGNGYTF. CDR3 DNA: TGCGCCAGCAGCGTACAGGGGAATGGCTACACCTTC.